This TCR beta chain was found in a study of PD-L1 blockade in urothelial cancer. Findings of the study overall: Larger 3-week expansion of tumor-associated blood clones was seen in durable-benefit patients.

Remarks on this clone: The antigen is unknown.

Produced via immunoSEQ multiplex PCR; TCRdb's table is partial and in-frame only. The sample contains tens of thousands of clones, about four fifths of which appear only once. This clonotype was obtained from a man between 60 and 70 years old with urothelial cancer. The material sequenced was PBMCs, taken around atezolizumab (anti-PD-L1) treatment.

The CDR3 loop is CASSPNPEAVRTYNEQFF. For the CDR3, the DNA is TGTGCCAGCTCACCCAATCCCGAGGCAGTCCGGACCTACAATGAGCAGTTCTTC. The chain uses TRBV18 and TRBJ2-1; the D is unclear. This CDR3 is 18 amino acids long. Looked up from germline, CDR1 is KGHSH and CDR2 is LQKENI. V shed 3 bases and J shed 2 bases, with 20 bases lying between them.